Below, 29 T cell receptor beta chains from the same sample are listed, as sequenced in a study of blood T cell repertoires in COVID-19. The protocol was immunoSEQ multiplex PCR, while the TCRdb copy is restricted to in-frame clones and leaves out a portion. This sample has 350,000 to 400,000 clones, with roughly 90% found just once. Source material: peripheral blood. These receptors all stem from a woman between 25 and 40 years old with COVID-19, enrolled during active disease.

The chain uses TRBV24-1 and TRBJ1-2, with unresolved D. This CDR3 comprises 16 residues. Trimming took off 3 bases at V and 4 bases at J, with 17 bases between the two ends. From germline, CDR1 is KGHDR and CDR2 SFDVKD. The DNA of the CDR3 is TGTGCCACCAGTGATGTAACTTCCGCCCCCTTCTATGGCTACACCTTC. Its protein product is CATSDVTSAPFYGYTF.

Only one count was recorded for this clone. The rearrangement joins TRBV19 to TRBJ1-1, with TRBD1 identical over 8 bases. Germline CDR1 LNHDA, CDR2 SQIVND (reference sequence). Germline trimming cut 6 bases from V and 8 bases from J; bases unmatched to any gene: 8. The CDR3 consists of 13 residues. DNA for the CDR3: TGTGCCAGTAGGGAGAGTCAGGGGGCAGAAGCTTTCTTT. It codes for CASRESQGAEAFF.

The count of this clone is one. The chain has TRBV2 and TRBJ2-5; TRBD1 aligns across 7 bases. CDR1 SNHLY and CDR2 FYNNEI come from the germline V gene. V dropped 6 bases and J dropped 1; count of bases not matched to a gene: 2. The CDR3 loop spans 13 amino acids. In nucleotides, the CDR3 is TGTGCCAGCAGAAACAGGGGCCAAGAGACCCAGTACTTC. Protein sequence: CASRNRGQETQYF.

The chain has TRBV5-1 and TRBJ1-1; 8 positions match TRBD1. CDR3 length: 15 amino acids. J was trimmed by 0 bases and V by 2 bases; bases with no gene match: 3. From germline, CDR1 is SGHRS and CDR2 YFSETQ. The CDR3 region is CASSFTGGLNTEAFF. CDR3 in DNA: TGCGCCAGCAGCTTCACAGGGGGGTTGAACACTGAAGCTTTCTTT.

The genes are TRBV27 and TRBJ1-4; TRBD1 matches 10 bases. Germline CDR1 MNHEY, CDR2 SMNVEV (reference sequence). The J segment lost 7 bases and the V segment lost 0 bases, leaving 5 bases of the junction unmatched. This CDR3 region has 16 residues. The CDR3 coding sequence is TGTGCCAGCAGTTTATCTTGGGACAGGGGAGGTGAAAAACTGTTTTTT. It specifies CASSLSWDRGGEKLFF.

The rearrangement uses TRBV7-2 and TRBJ2-1; possible D gene TRBD2, 7 bases. Trimming removed 2 bases at V and 4 bases at J, with 15 bases between. The germline gives CDR1 SGHTA, CDR2 FQGNSA. The CDR3 is 16 residues long. The CDR3, as DNA: TGTGCCAGCAGCTTAAATTCCGCGGGGGCTTACAATGAGCAGTTCTTC. Its protein is CASSLNSAGAYNEQFF.

The chain employs TRBV29-1 and TRBJ1-1; perhaps TRBD1 as D (6 bases). CDR3 length: 14 residues. The germline V gene encodes CDR1 SQVTM and CDR2 ANQGSEA. V was pared by 7 bases and J by 0 bases, with 15 bases between. CDR3 in amino acids: CSATWGLVNTEAFF. The CDR3 region has the DNA TGCAGCGCCACTTGGGGGCTAGTGAACACTGAAGCTTTCTTT.

Details on this clone: One junction end does not reproduce the germline sequence, and a read error may be involved. This sequence joins TRBV7-7 and TRBJ1-4; TRBD1 agrees at 9 bases. The germline CDR1 and CDR2 sequences are SSHAT and FNYEAQ (reference sequence). CDR3 size: 15 residues. DNA of the CDR3: TGTGCTAGCAGCGACTTGGGACAGGGATTAGAAAAACTGTTTTTT. It encodes CASSDLGQGLEKLFF.

The V and J genes are TRBV5-6 and TRBJ2-3; TRBD2 matches 9 bases. The CDR3 length is 19 residues. CDR1 and CDR2 from the germline V gene are SGHDT and YYEEEE. V dropped 5 bases and J dropped 2; count of bases not matched to a gene: 18. The CDR3 region has the DNA TGTGCCAGCAGTAACAAAGCGGGAGGACAGCTCTCGGTCACAGATACGCAGTATTTT. This sequence encodes CASSNKAGGQLSVTDTQYF.

The CDR3 DNA sequence: TGCAGCGTTGAGGAACAGGACAATGAGCAGTTCTTC. Amino acid sequence: CSVEEQDNEQFF. V gene TRBV29-1 combines with J gene TRBJ2-1, with TRBD1 as a possible D gene (5 bases). This CDR3 has 12 residues. V was shortened by 3 bases and J by 5 bases, with 8 bases between the two germline ends. Germline loops: CDR1 SQVTM, CDR2 ANQGSEA.

J is TRBJ2-5 and V is TRBV5-5; D possibly corresponds to TRBD2 (5 bases). This CDR3 is built from 14 residues. CDR1 SGHKS and CDR2 YYEKEE come from the germline V gene (reference sequence). Trimming cost V 2 bases and J 2 bases, with 10 bases left between them. The CDR3, as DNA: TGTGCCAGCAGCTTTAGGACTCAACAAGAGACCCAGTACTTC. Its protein product is CASSFRTQQETQYF.

This clone appeared a single time. The chain recombines TRBV7-9 with TRBJ2-7; 7 nucleotides align to TRBD1. CDR3 length: 16 amino acids. The V segment lost 0 bases and the J segment 7 bases; nucleotides outside the gene matches: 12. Germline CDR1 is SEHNR and CDR2 is FQNEAQ (reference sequence). CDR3 nucleotides: TGTGCCAGCAGCTTAGCGGACATGCACAGGGGTGGGGAGCAGTACTTC. Translated, it gives CASSLADMHRGGEQYF.

The rearrangement links TRBV27 to TRBJ2-7, with D possibly matching TRBD1 (6 bases). Germline V gene sequence: CDR1 MNHEY, CDR2 SMNVEV (reference sequence). This CDR3 comprises 14 residues. Trimming cost V 2 bases and J 3 bases, with 11 bases left between them. The CDR3 DNA reads as TGTGCCAGCAGTTTAACAGGGATCCTCTACGAGCAGTACTTC. It specifies CASSLTGILYEQYF.

The chain joins TRBV6-5 to TRBJ1-5, with 10 bases identical to TRBD1. This CDR3 spans 15 amino acids. The V segment lost 4 bases and the J segment 5 bases; nucleotides outside the gene matches: 5. Germline CDR1 reads MNHEY; CDR2 reads SVGAGI. The CDR3 here is CASSFGQGEDQPQHF. The DNA for the CDR3 is TGTGCCAGCAGTTTTGGACAGGGGGAGGATCAGCCCCAGCATTTT.

This clone has only a few counts. V gene TRBV7-9 combines with J gene TRBJ1-4, with D tentatively TRBD1 (5 bases). Trimming removed 3 bases from V and 6 bases from J, with 8 bases in between. CDR1 is SEHNR, CDR2 FQNEAQ, per germline (reference sequence). The CDR3 extends over 13 amino acids. CDR3 in DNA: TGTGCCAGCAGCTTGGGGCCTTATGAAAAACTGTTTTTT. Translating it yields CASSLGPYEKLFF.

The V gene is TRBV11-2, the J gene TRBJ1-1, with no clear D. Trimming took 5 bases from V and 1 from J, leaving 11 bases between them. The germline gives CDR1 SGHAT, CDR2 FQNNGV. The CDR3 length is 14 residues. The CDR3 coding sequence is TGTGCCAGCAGCCGCGGTGAAACGAACACTGAAGCTTTCTTT. It translates to CASSRGETNTEAFF.

The sample holds one count of this clone. The chain has TRBV5-5 and TRBJ1-2; D not certain. Germline-derived CDR1 and CDR2 are SGHKS and YYEKEE (reference sequence). With 4 bases removed from V and 3 bases from J, the gap between germline ends came to 13 bases. The CDR3 is made up of 14 amino acids. CDR3 sequence: CASSPRVDDYGYTF. Written as DNA, the CDR3 is TGTGCCAGCAGCCCGCGGGTAGACGACTATGGCTACACCTTC. Looking up the rest from reference TRBV5-5 and TRBJ1-2 gives the full variable domain: DAGVTQSPTHLIKTRGQQVTLRCSPISGHKSVSWYQQVLGQGPQFIFQYYEKEERGRGNFPDRFSARQFPNYSSELNVNALLLGDSALYLCASSPRVDDYGYTFGSGTRLTVV.

V is TRBV28 and J is TRBJ2-7; 7 bases are shared with TRBD1. Trimming cost V 3 bases and J 2 bases; bases outside gene matches: 4. CDR1 is MDHEN and CDR2 is SYDVKM in the germline V gene. The CDR3 spans 14 residues. DNA for the CDR3: TGTGCCAGCAGTTTGCCGGACAGGACCTACGAGCAGTACTTC. It is translated as CASSLPDRTYEQYF.

The J gene is TRBJ2-2, the V gene TRBV13; 11 nucleotides agree with TRBD2. In germline, CDR1 is PRHDT, CDR2 FYEKMQ (reference sequence). Losses at the gene ends were 4 bases for V and 4 bases for J; bases not matched to a gene: 5. The CDR3 has 16 amino acids. CDR3 sequence (DNA): TGTGCCAGCAGCTCGGGACTAGCGGAACTCACCGGGGAGCTGTTTTTT. This encodes CASSSGLAELTGELFF.

A few counts support this clone. V is TRBV6-5 and J is TRBJ1-4; D is undetermined. CDR1 MNHEY and CDR2 SVGAGI come from the germline V gene. With 2 bases removed from V and 6 bases from J, the gap between germline ends came to 10 bases. The CDR3 runs to 14 residues. CDR3 sequence (DNA): TGTGCCAGCAGTTACGGGAGCCTGGATGAAAAACTGTTTTTT. This sequence encodes CASSYGSLDEKLFF.

The rearrangement joins TRBV5-6 to TRBJ1-2; D remains ambiguous. The CDR3 is 13 residues long. The germline gives CDR1 SGHDT, CDR2 YYEEEE. Between the trimmed V and J ends, which lost 2 bases and 3 bases, there was a span of 8 bases. The CDR3 DNA reads TGTGCCAGCAGCTTTGGTGCGGACTATGGCTACACCTTC. Its translation is CASSFGADYGYTF. The complete variable domain, with remaining parts taken from reference TRBV5-6 and TRBJ1-2, reads DAGVTQSPTHLIKTRGQQVTLRCSPKSGHDTVSWYQQALGQGPQFIFQYYEEEERQRGNFPDRFSGHQFPNYSSELNVNALLLGDSALYLCASSFGADYGYTFGSGTRLTVV.

The chain carries TRBV10-3 and TRBJ1-1; 11 bases are shared with TRBD1. Germline CDR1 ENHRY, CDR2 SYGVKD. Unmatched junction bases numbered 10, after V lost 2 bases and J lost 5 bases. This CDR3 has 17 amino acids. CDR3 DNA sequence: TGTGCCATCAGTGAGCCCTCCCCGGACAGGGGGCTAACTGAAGCTTTCTTT. Translated: CAISEPSPDRGLTEAFF.

The CDR3 protein is CASSLAQGIYEQYV. The CDR3 coding sequence is TGTGCCAGCAGCTTAGCGCAGGGGATCTACGAGCAGTACGTC. V usage is TRBV7-8 and J usage is TRBJ2-7, with D maybe TRBD1 (6 bases). Trimming pared 0 bases from V and 3 bases from J, leaving 9 bases between. The CDR3 runs 14 residues. Germline-derived CDR1 and CDR2 are SGHVS and FQNEAQ.

This clone was seen a few times. The rearrangement joins TRBV5-4 to TRBJ2-1; 11 nucleotides line up with TRBD2. The V and J ends lost 4 bases and 5 bases, in that order; junction bases with no gene match: 5. CDR1 SGHNT and CDR2 YYREEE come from the germline V gene (reference sequence). The CDR3 contains 15 residues. The CDR3 nucleotides read TGTGCCAGCAGCCAGGGACTAGCGGTCGACAATGAGCAGTTCTTC. Its translation: CASSQGLAVDNEQFF.

The chain uses TRBV5-6 and TRBJ1-2; the match to TRBD1 covers 11 bases. The CDR3 has 16 residues. Germline V gene data show CDR1 as SGHDT and CDR2 as YYEEEE. V shed 4 bases, J shed 2 bases, and the junction held 7 bases outside the gene matches. The CDR3 region has the DNA TGTGCCAGCAGCCCGGACAGGGGGCTTGAGAACTATGGCTACACCTTC. Residues: CASSPDRGLENYGYTF.

The chain recombines TRBV2 with TRBJ2-7; 7 bases agree with TRBD1. V lost 3 bases to trimming and J lost 0 bases; unmatched junction nucleotides: 5. Per germline, CDR1 SNHLY and CDR2 FYNNEI. The CDR3 is made up of 15 amino acids. DNA for the CDR3: TGTGCCAGCAGTGATGACAGGGAAGTCTCCTACGAGCAGTACTTC. It is translated as CASSDDREVSYEQYF.

The chain couples TRBV6-5 to TRBJ2-6; 11 bases match TRBD1. In germline, CDR1 is MNHEY, CDR2 SVGAGI. With 4 bases clipped from V and 9 bases from J, the junction kept 5 bases outside the gene matches. The CDR3 covers 15 residues. The CDR3 DNA sequence: TGTGCCAGCAGTTGGGGACAGGGGGGTGGCAACGTCCTGACTTTC. Its translation: CASSWGQGGGNVLTF.

The chain has TRBV12-3 or TRBV12-4 and TRBJ1-6; maybe TRBD1 (5 bases). With 6 bases removed from V and 4 bases from J, the gap between germline ends came to 7 bases. The CDR3 contains 13 residues. CDR3 coding DNA: TGTGCCAGCAGACGACAGTATAATTCACCCCTCCACTTT. It specifies CASRRQYNSPLHF.

The J gene is TRBJ1-2, the V gene TRBV5-6; no clear D gene. This CDR3 is built from 13 residues. V lost 3 bases and J 4 bases, leaving 10 bases between the germline ends. From germline, CDR1 is SGHDT and CDR2 YYEEEE. The CDR3, as DNA: TGTGCCAGCAGCTCCCGAGGCCCCTATGGCTACACCTTC. Residues: CASSSRGPYGYTF.